This entry lists 7 T cell receptor beta chains sequenced from one sample in a study of CXCR3-negative and CXCR3-positive naive CD8 T cells. Study-wide results and limits: Naive cells that were CXCR3-positive had more hydrophobic TRB CDR3s (compared with CXCR3-negative naive cells).

Their antigen targets remain unknown. Researchers prepared the TRB cDNA libraries using 5' RACE with UMI labels. TCRdb re-called the 5' RACE reads and gives one entry per CDR3 protein, without DNA. The sample includes about 120,000 distinct CDR3 sequences. What was sequenced was naive CXCR3+ CD8+ T cells from blood. As to subset: CD45RO-CCR7+CD27+CD95- naive CD8+ T cells expressing CXCR3 (TNR3+). These receptors all stem from a human donor in good health. Some clones in this sample may be carry-over from other donors' samples.

The chain has TRBV4-1 and TRBJ2-1; with no DNA, the TCRdb D assignment of TRBD2 cannot be verified. Germline lookup yields CDR1 MGHRA and CDR2 YSYEKL. The CDR3 sequence is 16 residues long. The CDR3 sequence: CASSPLGAGGRNEQFF.

The chain recombines TRBV11-3 with TRBJ1-5; absent DNA, TCRdb's TRBD1 call cannot be checked. CDR3 length equals 15 residues. The germline CDR1 and CDR2 sequences are SGHNT and YENEEA. The CDR3 spells CARLGQDSFNQPQHF.

This chain uses TRBV27 with TRBJ2-1; TCRdb proposes TRBD2, but this gene call is untestable without DNA. This CDR3 has 15 residues. The germline V gene encodes CDR1 MNHEY and CDR2 SMNVEV (reference sequence). The CDR3 is CASSLDSGRINEQFF.

This chain connects TRBV9 to TRBJ2-1; TCRdb picks TRBD1, but there is no DNA to check that call. This CDR3 is built from 14 residues. In germline, CDR1 is SGDLS, CDR2 YYNGEE. The CDR3 here is CASSVELGQPTRSF. Full variable domain (remainder filled in from reference TRBV9 and TRBJ2-1): DSGVTQTPKHLITATGQRVTLRCSPRSGDLSVYWYQQSLDQGLQFLIQYYNGEERAKGNILERFSAQQFPDLHSELNLSSLELGDSALYFCASSVELGQPTRSFGPGTRLTVL.

The V and J genes are TRBV14 and TRBJ2-7; TCRdb's D gene call, TRBD2, goes unchecked for lack of DNA. CDR1 and CDR2 (germline): SGHDN, FVKESK. The CDR3 totals 15 residues. CDR3 sequence reads: CASSQRLPPEGEQYF.

The rearrangement joins TRBV5-6 to TRBJ1-1; absent DNA, TCRdb's TRBD1 call cannot be checked. The CDR3 consists of 14 residues. From germline, CDR1 is SGHDT and CDR2 YYEEEE. The CDR3: CASSFGTGGTEAFF.

This chain joins TRBV11-2 and TRBJ2-7. The V gene's germline CDR1 is SGHAT and CDR2 FQNNGV. This CDR3 has 14 residues. The CDR3 region is CASSLGIGFYEQYF.